This TCR beta chain stems from a study of OX40 agonist ivuxolimab in advanced cancers. For the study at large: Every 2 weeks, patients got intravenous ivuxolimab at one of six dose levels (0.01-10 mg/kg). The eligibility criteria allowed prior anti-PD-1, anti-PD-L1 or anti-CTLA-4 therapy, and 30% to 45% had some. One hepatocellular carcinoma and a couple of cutaneous melanoma patients partially responded.

The V and J ends lost 6 bases and 7 bases respectively, with 16 bases between them. Germline loops: CDR1 MDHEN, CDR2 SYDVKM. This CDR3 spans 14 amino acids. Produced via immunoSEQ multiplex PCR; TCRdb's table is partial and in-frame only. The repertoire includes 75,000 to 100,000 clones, 90% to 95% of them detected once, and less than 0.4% sits in the top ten. This clone was counted only a few times. As yet, its antigen is unknown. General study findings and limits: Averaged across samples, CD8+ T cells carried more expanded clones than CD4+ did.

The chain combines TRBV28 with TRBJ1-5; TRBD1 is a possible D gene (6 bases). The sequence came from an adult with an advanced solid tumor such as melanoma, head and neck, liver or kidney cancer. The sequencing used CD4+ or CD8+ T cells sorted from blood, collected in a trial of the OX40 agonist ivuxolimab. This chain's CDR3 is CASRIGGAGQPQHF. CDR3 nucleotides: TGTGCCAGCAGAATTGGGGGGGCCGGGCAGCCCCAGCATTTT.